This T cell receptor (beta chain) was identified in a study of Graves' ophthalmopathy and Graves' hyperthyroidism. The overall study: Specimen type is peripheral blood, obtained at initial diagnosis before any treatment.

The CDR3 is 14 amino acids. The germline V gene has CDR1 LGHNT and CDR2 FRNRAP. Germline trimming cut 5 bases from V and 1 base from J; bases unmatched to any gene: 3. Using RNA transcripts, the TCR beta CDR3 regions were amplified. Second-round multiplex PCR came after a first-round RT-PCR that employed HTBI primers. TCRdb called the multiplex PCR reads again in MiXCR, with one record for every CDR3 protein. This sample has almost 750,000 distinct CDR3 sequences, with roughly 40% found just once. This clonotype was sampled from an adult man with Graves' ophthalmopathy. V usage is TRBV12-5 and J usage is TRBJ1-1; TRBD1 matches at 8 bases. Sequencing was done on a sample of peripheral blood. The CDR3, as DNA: TGTGCTAGTGGTCCCGGGACAGGGAACACTGAAGCTTTCTTT. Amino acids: CASGPGTGNTEAFF.